The sequence of this T cell receptor beta chain was determined in a study of T cells expressing NK-cell markers. Study-level background: Cells sorted as CD3+CD56+NKG2C+, CD3+CD56+NKG2C- and CD3+CD56-NKG2C+ T cells supplied the TCR beta repertoires. In the group of eight sequenced donors, seven were HCMV-seropositive and one was seronegative.

This CDR3 comprises 15 residues. CDR1 and CDR2 (germline): LGHNA, YNFKEQ. TCR beta cDNA was generated via 5'RACE template switching incorporating UMIs. TCRdb re-called the 5' RACE reads and catalogs CDR3 proteins one per entry, DNA excluded. The table for this sample gives about 460,000 distinct CDR3 sequences. The V gene is TRBV4-2, the J gene TRBJ2-3; TCRdb's D call, TRBD2, is unchecked because there is no DNA. This clonotype originated in a woman aged 45 to 65 in good health. Sequencing used blood T cells: a sorted CD56 or NKG2C T cell subset, CD4+ or CD8+ T cells, or bulk PBMC T cells (not recorded which). CDR3: CASSGRGSNTDTQYF.